A single sample gave rise to the 25 T cell receptor beta chains below, sequenced in a study of identical twins (TCRdb year 2016). Libraries were built with 5' RACE. The sequencer was an Illumina HiSeq 2000. TCRdb reworked the public reads: Q25 trimming with fastp, MiXCR clone assembly, productive beta chains retained. CDR3 protein sequences are deduplicated, and each keeps its most common genes and DNA. The sample table records approximately 680,000 distinct CDR3 sequences; 7% to 7.5% of these occur just once. The ten largest clones capture 1.6% of the sample. The data also belong to a second study, concerning yellow fever vaccine responses in identical twins.

The sequenced sample consisted of PBMCs. These receptors originate from a woman aged 18-29 years in good health.

The chain combines TRBV20-1 with TRBJ1-6; tentative D call: TRBD1 (5 bases). Germline V gene lookup returns CDR1 DFQATT and CDR2 SNEGSKA (reference sequence). The CDR3 length is 14 residues. Trimming took off 4 bases at V and 0 bases at J, with 7 bases between the two ends. The CDR3 DNA reads TGCAGTGCTAAAGACAGCTCCTATAATTCACCCCTCCACTTT. Translated, it gives CSAKDSSYNSPLHF.

This clonotype was counted at least ten times. V is TRBV4-1 and J is TRBJ2-5, with D perhaps matching TRBD1 (6 bases). V lost 2 bases and J 5 bases, leaving 15 bases between the germline ends. Germline-derived CDR1 and CDR2 are MGHRA and YSYEKL. The CDR3 covers 15 residues. The CDR3 protein is CASSQPLTGLETQYF. CDR3 nucleotide sequence: TGCGCCAGCAGCCAACCCCTGACAGGTCTGGAGACCCAGTACTTC.

The chain couples TRBV13 to TRBJ2-3, with D perhaps TRBD1 (6 bases). Germline CDR1 reads PRHDT; CDR2 reads FYEKMQ (reference sequence). Trimming took off 5 bases at V and 2 bases at J, with 23 bases between the two ends. The CDR3 is 18 amino acids. Here the CDR3 DNA reads TGTGCCAGCAGCCGAGGCCTCAGGGGAACGGGAAACACAGATACGCAGTATTTT. It specifies CASSRGLRGTGNTDTQYF.

Only a few counts were recorded for this clonotype. V and J are TRBV2 and TRBJ2-1; 7 nucleotides align to TRBD1. Germline V gene data show CDR1 as SNHLY and CDR2 as FYNNEI. V lost 6 bases to trimming and J lost 4 bases; unmatched junction nucleotides: 12. The CDR3 is 16 amino acids. The CDR3 sequence: CASSPAHPTGYNEQFF. In nucleotides, the CDR3 is TGTGCCAGCAGCCCAGCACATCCGACAGGGTACAATGAGCAGTTCTTC.

The chain uses TRBV14 and TRBJ2-7; D possibly matches TRBD1 or TRBD2 (5 bases each). Germline lookup yields CDR1 SGHDN and CDR2 FVKESK. CDR3 size: 12 residues. V gave up 4 bases and J gave up 10 bases, with 14 bases separating them. The CDR3 DNA reads as TGTGCCAGCAGCCGTTCGGGGCTGACCCAGTACGTC. Its translation: CASSRSGLTQYV.

This chain connects TRBV7-2 to TRBJ1-3, with D unresolved. V shed 8 bases and J shed 0 bases, with 17 bases lying between them. This CDR3 comprises 16 residues. The germline V gene has CDR1 SGHTA and CDR2 FQGNSA. The CDR3 DNA reads as TGTGCCAGCGCTACCATCACACCATACTCTGGAAACACCATATATTTT. This codes for CASATITPYSGNTIYF.

This clonotype was picked up a small number of times. V and J are TRBV7-6 and TRBJ2-5, with TRBD1 matching 9 bases. CDR3 length: 19 amino acids. The germline CDR1 and CDR2 sequences are SGHVS and FNYEAQ. V was pared by 3 bases and J by 3 bases, with 17 bases of the junction left unmatched. CDR3 DNA sequence: TGTGCCAGCAGCTTTTTTCGGCTAAACCCGGGACAGGGAGAAGAGACCCAGTACTTC. It yields the protein CASSFFRLNPGQGEETQYF.

The rearrangement joins TRBV4-1 to TRBJ2-1; the D is unclear. Germline CDR1 MGHRA, CDR2 YSYEKL. This CDR3 is built from 17 residues. V was clipped by 0 bases and J by 0 bases, with 12 bases between them. CDR3 amino acids: CASSQEGAVNSYNEQFF. As DNA, the CDR3 is TGCGCCAGCAGCCAAGAGGGTGCAGTAAACTCCTACAATGAGCAGTTCTTC.

The sample holds many counts of this clonotype. This sequence joins TRBV9 and TRBJ1-6; D not certain. V lost 2 bases, J lost 7 bases, and 10 bases lay in between. The CDR3 has 14 residues. CDR1 is SGDLS and CDR2 is YYNGEE in the germline V gene. The CDR3, as DNA: TGTGCCAGCAGCGTTTCCTCGTGGAATTCACCCCTCCACTTT. Translating gives CASSVSSWNSPLHF. The full variable domain, its missing parts supplied by reference TRBV9 and TRBJ1-6, is DSGVTQTPKHLITATGQRVTLRCSPRSGDLSVYWYQQSLDQGLQFLIQYYNGEERAKGNILERFSAQQFPDLHSELNLSSLELGDSALYFCASSVSSWNSPLHFGNGTRLTVT.

In this sample, this clonotype turned up many times. V gene TRBV6-1 combines with J gene TRBJ1-1; TRBD1 matches at 7 bases. The ends lost 7 bases at V and 7 bases at J; junction bases unmatched: 12. The CDR3 extends over 14 amino acids. CDR1 and CDR2 from the germline V gene are MNHNS and SASEGT. The CDR3 protein is CASTGTARWGEAFF. As DNA, the CDR3 is TGTGCCAGCACCGGGACAGCTCGGTGGGGTGAAGCTTTCTTT.

This clonotype was observed a few times. V usage is TRBV2 and J usage is TRBJ2-1, with a possible D match to TRBD2 (6 bases). CDR3 length equals 15 residues. Germline V gene data show CDR1 as SNHLY and CDR2 as FYNNEI. V dropped 4 bases and J dropped 3 bases, with 13 bases sitting between them. The CDR3 DNA is TGTGCCAGCAGTGGGCCTAGCGTTGGCTACAATGAGCAGTTCTTC. This encodes CASSGPSVGYNEQFF.

This clonotype showed up many times. This chain links TRBV10-3 with TRBJ2-1; the D is unclear. V lost 0 bases and J 6 bases, leaving 12 bases between the germline ends. From germline, CDR1 is ENHRY and CDR2 SYGVKD. The CDR3 runs to 15 residues. The CDR3 DNA follows: TGTGCCATCAGTGAGTCGATGATTCGTGGCAATGAGCAGTTCTTC. Protein: CAISESMIRGNEQFF.

CDR3 amino acids: CASSLSPVVGNEQFF. CDR3 DNA sequence: TGTGCCAGCAGCTTATCCCCCGTAGTCGGCAATGAGCAGTTCTTC. The V gene is TRBV11-3, the J gene TRBJ2-1; no clear D gene. The germline CDR1 and CDR2 sequences are SGHNT and YENEEA. V was pared by 2 bases and J by 6 bases, with 14 bases between. The length of the CDR3 is 15 residues.

The gene calls are TRBV15 and TRBJ2-7; the match to TRBD1 covers 8 bases. Trimming cost V 8 bases and J 1 base; bases outside gene matches: 7. This CDR3 comprises 14 residues. Germline lookup yields CDR1 LNHNV and CDR2 YYDKDF (reference sequence). CDR3 protein: CATAPDRASYEQYV. The CDR3 DNA follows: TGTGCCACCGCGCCGGACAGGGCATCCTACGAGCAGTACGTC.

The CDR3 reads CASFRPDRGELFF. DNA for the CDR3: TGTGCCTCTTTTCGACCGGATCGGGGGGAGCTGTTTTTT. The rearrangement uses TRBV6-1 and TRBJ2-2; D is undetermined. Trimming pared 11 bases from V and 8 bases from J, leaving 18 bases between. From germline, CDR1 is MNHNS and CDR2 SASEGT. This CDR3 spans 13 amino acids.

The sample holds a few counts of this clonotype. The chain employs TRBV15 and TRBJ2-1; D is ambiguous. The CDR3 spans 11 residues. V was pared by 4 bases and J by 7 bases, with 5 bases between. CDR1 LNHNV and CDR2 YYDKDF come from the germline V gene (reference sequence). The CDR3 region has the DNA TGTGCCACCAGCAAAGGGAATGAGCAGTTCTTC. It is translated as CATSKGNEQFF.

This clonotype was counted only a few times. This rearrangement joins TRBV27 to TRBJ2-3, with a possible D match to TRBD2 (6 bases). This CDR3 contains 16 residues. The V gene lost 0 bases and the J gene lost 1 base, with 11 bases spanning the gap. The V gene's germline CDR1 is MNHEY and CDR2 SMNVEV (reference sequence). CDR3 nucleotide sequence: TGTGCCAGCAGTTTATCGTGGCGGAGGGGCACAGATACGCAGTATTTT. It codes for CASSLSWRRGTDTQYF.

The chain carries TRBV20-1 and TRBJ2-3; 8 bases map to TRBD1. This CDR3 is built from 15 residues. Germline lookup yields CDR1 DFQATT and CDR2 SNEGSKA (reference sequence). V shed 3 bases, J shed 4 bases, and the junction held 9 bases outside the gene matches. DNA of the CDR3: TGCAGTGCTAGTCATTTCAGGGGGCGGCCAGATACGCAGTATTTT. Encoded protein: CSASHFRGRPDTQYF.

The rearrangement links TRBV7-7 to TRBJ2-5; perhaps TRBD2 as D (5 bases). The germline CDR1 and CDR2 sequences are SSHAT and FNYEAQ (reference sequence). This CDR3 comprises 13 residues. Trimming removed 5 bases at V and 4 bases at J, with 11 bases between. CDR3 sequence: CASSKRRGETQYF. The CDR3 nucleotides are TGTGCCAGCAGCAAAAGACGGGGAGAGACCCAGTACTTC.

This clonotype was observed a handful of times. The genes are TRBV6-8 and TRBJ2-3; 12 bases align to TRBD2. The germline V gene has CDR1 MNHGY and CDR2 SAAAGT. The CDR3 covers 16 residues. V lost 6 bases to trimming and J lost 4 bases; unmatched junction nucleotides: 8. In DNA form, the CDR3 reads TGTGCCAGCAGCTCTCGGACTAGCGGGAATGCAGATACGCAGTATTTT. This codes for CASSSRTSGNADTQYF.

The chain has TRBV10-3 and TRBJ1-1; possible D gene TRBD1, 5 bases. The ends were cut back, 9 bases at V and 5 bases at J, with 19 bases in the middle. CDR1 and CDR2 from the germline V gene are ENHRY and SYGVKD. The CDR3 runs 14 residues. Here the CDR3 reads CAIISEQEETEAFF. The CDR3 region has the DNA TGTGCCATTATTTCGGAACAGGAGGAGACTGAAGCTTTCTTT.

This clonotype has only a few counts. This sequence joins TRBV10-3 and TRBJ2-1; D not resolved. The CDR3 contains 12 residues. The germline gives CDR1 ENHRY, CDR2 SYGVKD. Trimming removed 8 bases from V and 7 bases from J, with 12 bases in between. The CDR3 sequence is CAILGSENEQFF. The DNA for the CDR3 is TGTGCCATCCTGGGCAGTGAAAATGAGCAGTTCTTC.

The genes are TRBV29-1 and TRBJ1-1; D gene unclear. Trimming took off 4 bases at V and 0 bases at J, with 12 bases between the two ends. Germline V gene sequence: CDR1 SQVTM, CDR2 ANQGSEA. CDR3 length equals 14 residues. The CDR3 nucleotides read TGCAGCGTTGTCGCGGCGGCCATGAACACTGAAGCTTTCTTT. Its translation: CSVVAAAMNTEAFF.

This clonotype has at least ten counts. The chain recombines TRBV12-3 or TRBV12-4 with TRBJ2-7, with TRBD1 identical over 9 bases. The CDR3 consists of 14 residues. Trimming cost V 5 bases and J 3 bases; bases outside gene matches: 5. The CDR3 region is CASSPWTGDYEQYF. As DNA, the CDR3 is TGTGCCAGCAGTCCCTGGACAGGGGACTACGAGCAGTACTTC.

CDR3 in amino acids: CASRGRAYTGVRPDTQYF. The CDR3 bases are TGTGCCAGCAGGGGGAGGGCTTACACGGGAGTTAGGCCAGATACGCAGTATTTT. This chain connects TRBV27 to TRBJ2-3, with 7 bases identical to TRBD2. This CDR3 is 18 amino acids long. The ends lost 6 bases at V and 4 bases at J; junction bases unmatched: 19. The germline V gene has CDR1 MNHEY and CDR2 SMNVEV (reference sequence).